This entry lists 27 T cell receptor beta chains sequenced from one sample in a study of cytomegalovirus exposure and HLA in healthy donors. Researchers ran the PCR with 60 Vbeta and 13 Jbeta primers. Clones were read by immunoSEQ multiplex PCR, and TCRdb kept only the in-frame ones, dropping some. The table records fewer than 110,000 clones, 82% of them present only once. The sample consisted of PBMCs. These receptors were taken from a man aged 25 to 45 in good health and CMV-seropositive.

The CDR3 DNA reads as TGTGCCAGCAGCCCCCGGAAAGCGGGGGAGATCGGGGAGCTGTTTTTT. Its protein product is CASSPRKAGEIGELFF. V and J are TRBV7-6 and TRBJ2-2, with 8 bases aligning to TRBD2. The V segment lost 5 bases and the J segment 7 bases; nucleotides outside the gene matches: 12. CDR3 length: 16 amino acids. Looked up from germline, CDR1 is SGHVS and CDR2 is FNYEAQ. The variable domain in full, with the rest retrieved from reference TRBV7-6 and TRBJ2-2, is GAGVSQSPRYKVTKRGQDVALRCDPISGHVSLYWYRQALGQGPEFLTYFNYEAQQDKSGLPNDRFSAERPEGSISTLTIQRTEQRDSAMYRCASSPRKAGEIGELFFGEGSRLTVL.

This clone was seen a few times. The chain recombines TRBV19 with TRBJ2-7, with 10 bases matching TRBD1. The CDR3 extends over 13 amino acids. Germline values: CDR1 LNHDA, CDR2 SQIVND (reference sequence). The V and J ends lost 6 bases and 6 bases, in that order; junction bases with no gene match: 5. Here the CDR3 DNA reads TGTGCCAGTAGGAGGGACAGGGGCAGCGAGCAGTACTTC. It yields the protein CASRRDRGSEQYF.

The V and J genes are TRBV2 and TRBJ2-1; 10 bases are a match to TRBD1. V lost 7 bases and J lost 6; bases outside the gene matches: 9. The length of the CDR3 is 15 residues. Germline V gives CDR1 SNHLY, CDR2 FYNNEI. CDR3 residues: CASIQPGTGANEQFF. CDR3 in DNA: TGTGCCAGCATCCAGCCCGGGACAGGGGCCAATGAGCAGTTCTTC. Drawing the rest from reference TRBV2 and TRBJ2-1, the complete variable domain is EPEVTQTPSHQVTQMGQEVILRCVPISNHLYFYWYRQILGQKVEFLVSFYNNEISEKSEIFDDQFSVERPDGSNFTLKIRSTKLEDSAMYFCASIQPGTGANEQFFGPGTRLTVL.

The sample holds one count of this clone. The CDR3: CASSPRQFQETQYF. In DNA, the CDR3 is TGCGCCAGCAGCCCCCGACAGTTTCAAGAGACCCAGTACTTC. The chain couples TRBV5-1 to TRBJ2-5; weak D call: TRBD1 (5 bases). The V gene's germline CDR1 is SGHRS and CDR2 YFSETQ. CDR3 length: 14 amino acids. V lost 4 bases, J lost 2 bases, and 12 bases lay in between.

V and J are TRBV6-5 and TRBJ1-5; no clear D gene. Germline V CDR1 and CDR2: MNHEY, SVGAGI. This CDR3 spans 15 amino acids. V was shortened by 6 bases and J by 2 bases, with 14 bases between the two germline ends. The CDR3 coding sequence is TGTGCCAGCAGCCCCCGGGGTGGAGGCAATCAGCCCCAGCATTTT. Its protein product is CASSPRGGGNQPQHF.

V is TRBV2 and J is TRBJ1-1, with 8 nucleotides matching TRBD1. Germline CDR1 reads SNHLY; CDR2 reads FYNNEI. CDR3 length: 14 residues. V trimming: 5 bases; J trimming: 4 bases; junction bases outside the gene matches: 6. The DNA of the CDR3 is TGTGCCAGCAGTTCACAGGGGGGAAGCACTGAAGCTTTCTTT. It translates to CASSSQGGSTEAFF.

The gene calls are TRBV5-4 and TRBJ2-5; TRBD1 aligns across 9 bases. The ends lost 3 bases at V and 5 bases at J; junction bases unmatched: 5. CDR1 is SGHNT and CDR2 is YYREEE in the germline V gene (reference sequence). The CDR3 extends over 14 amino acids. For the CDR3, the DNA is TGTGCCAGCAGCTCCCACAGGGGGCGGGAGACCCAGTACTTC. Translated: CASSSHRGRETQYF.

Concerning this clone itself: The same CDR3 is also encoded by other DNA sequences in this sample. The J gene is TRBJ1-3, the V gene TRBV5-4, with unresolved D. Germline CDR1 reads SGHNT; CDR2 reads YYREEE (reference sequence). This CDR3 spans 14 amino acids. Trimming shortened V by 1 base and J by 1 base, and 6 bases separated the two germline ends. The CDR3 DNA is TGTGCCAGCAGCTTGTCCGGGTCTGGAAACACCATATATTTT. This gives the protein CASSLSGSGNTIYF.

This clone was picked up one time. The chain uses TRBV6-5 and TRBJ2-5; D is undetermined. Trimming took 2 bases from V and 2 from J, leaving 9 bases between them. From germline, CDR1 is MNHEY and CDR2 SVGAGI. The CDR3 length is 14 residues. The CDR3 protein is CASSYGQRQETQYF. Here the CDR3 DNA reads TGTGCCAGCAGTTACGGCCAAAGACAAGAGACCCAGTACTTC.

J is TRBJ2-1 and V is TRBV9, with D perhaps TRBD2 (5 bases). Trimming shortened V by 0 bases and J by 0 bases, and 10 bases separated the two germline ends. CDR1 and CDR2 (germline): SGDLS, YYNGEE. CDR3 length: 16 residues. CDR3 in DNA: TGTGCCAGCAGCGTAGGGGTTAGCGACTCCTACAATGAGCAGTTCTTC. Its protein is CASSVGVSDSYNEQFF.

J is TRBJ1-1 and V is TRBV7-7; D may be TRBD1 (5 bases). Trimming removed 5 bases at V and 0 bases at J, with 7 bases between. CDR1 and CDR2 (germline): SSHAT, FNYEAQ (reference sequence). The CDR3 runs 13 residues. The CDR3 region is CASSNRLNTEAFF. For the CDR3, the DNA is TGTGCCAGCAGCAACAGGTTGAACACTGAAGCTTTCTTT.

This clone was observed a few times. This chain links TRBV2 with TRBJ1-4; D is undetermined. Trimming cost V 8 bases and J 0 bases, with 19 bases left between them. This CDR3 region has 17 residues. From germline, CDR1 is SNHLY and CDR2 FYNNEI. The CDR3 nucleotides read TGTGCCAGCCGCCGGGGTAACGCAGCTTCAACTAATGAAAAACTGTTTTTT. Protein sequence: CASRRGNAASTNEKLFF. Complete variable domain (other parts from reference TRBV2 and TRBJ1-4): EPEVTQTPSHQVTQMGQEVILRCVPISNHLYFYWYRQILGQKVEFLVSFYNNEISEKSEIFDDQFSVERPDGSNFTLKIRSTKLEDSAMYFCASRRGNAASTNEKLFFGSGTQLSVL.

The V call is TRBV2, the J call TRBJ1-2; maybe TRBD1 (6 bases). Germline values: CDR1 SNHLY, CDR2 FYNNEI. CDR3 size: 11 residues. Trimming stripped 8 bases from V and 8 bases from J, with 12 bases between. CDR3 amino acids: CASSYRGGYTF. As DNA, the CDR3 is TGTGCCAGCTCTTATAGGGGGGGCTACACCTTC.

As to this clone: The same CDR3 is also encoded by other DNA sequences in this sample. This CDR3 reads CASSDHSRDGYTF. Written as DNA, the CDR3 is TGTGCCAGCAGTGATCACAGCAGGGATGGCTACACCTTC. V usage is TRBV2 and J usage is TRBJ1-2; perhaps TRBD1 as D (5 bases). Germline V gene lookup returns CDR1 SNHLY and CDR2 FYNNEI. This CDR3 has 13 residues. Trimming took off 3 bases at V and 6 bases at J, with 11 bases between the two ends.

V is TRBV5-4 and J is TRBJ1-1; TRBD1 is a possible D gene (6 bases). Germline V lookup: CDR1 SGHNT, CDR2 YYREEE (reference sequence). The CDR3 contains 13 residues. With 0 bases removed from V and 3 bases from J, the gap between germline ends came to 6 bases. The CDR3 nucleotides are TGTGCCAGCAGCTTGGCAGGGGACACTGAAGCTTTCTTT. It is translated as CASSLAGDTEAFF.

The chain combines TRBV11-3 with TRBJ2-3, with 7 bases fitting TRBD2. The CDR3 runs 15 residues. Germline V gene data show CDR1 as SGHNT and CDR2 as YENEEA. The ends lost 1 base at V and 0 bases at J; junction bases unmatched: 1. The CDR3 sequence: CASSLGGGSTDTQYF. The CDR3 bases are TGTGCCAGCAGCTTAGGCGGGGGAAGCACAGATACGCAGTATTTT.

V is TRBV5-4 and J is TRBJ2-3; 7 nucleotides match TRBD2. The CDR3 extends over 15 amino acids. The V gene's germline CDR1 is SGHNT and CDR2 YYREEE (reference sequence). V was clipped by 2 bases and J by 3 bases; unmatched bases: 6. The CDR3 DNA follows: TGTGCCAGCAGCTTAGGAGCGGGGAGGACAGATACGCAGTATTTT. Protein product: CASSLGAGRTDTQYF.

The chain is built from TRBV4-1 and TRBJ2-7; a weak D match, TRBD2 (6 bases). CDR3 length: 13 residues. Germline CDR1 reads MGHRA; CDR2 reads YSYEKL. V lost 1 base and J 2 bases, leaving 6 bases between the germline ends. The CDR3 bases are TGCGCCAGCAGCCAAGCGGGGGCCTACGAGCAGTACTTC. Its translation: CASSQAGAYEQYF.

This clone was counted only a few times. The V gene is TRBV19, the J gene TRBJ1-2, with 11 positions matching TRBD1. The junction had 0 bases not matched to a gene; V was cut back by 4 bases and J by 2 bases. The CDR3 contains 14 residues. From germline, CDR1 is LNHDA and CDR2 SQIVND (reference sequence). The CDR3 is CASSRDRGNYGYTF. The CDR3 DNA reads as TGTGCCAGTAGTAGGGACAGGGGGAACTATGGCTACACCTTC.

V is TRBV27 and J is TRBJ1-2, with D possibly matching TRBD1 (6 bases). CDR3 length: 15 amino acids. Trimming stripped 6 bases from V and 2 bases from J, with 16 bases between. Per the germline V gene, CDR1 is MNHEY and CDR2 is SMNVEV (reference sequence). CDR3 bases: TGTGCCAGCAGCCCATACCTACAGGGAAACTATGGCTACACCTTC. This gives the protein CASSPYLQGNYGYTF.

CDR3 nucleotide sequence: TGCGCCAGCAGCTTGGAACGCGGGGGGTGGACTGAAGCTTTCTTT. Its protein is CASSLERGGWTEAFF. The chain carries TRBV5-1 and TRBJ1-1; D is perhaps TRBD1 (5 bases). CDR3 length: 15 amino acids. Germline loops: CDR1 SGHRS, CDR2 YFSETQ. V lost 0 bases to trimming and J lost 5 bases, with 14 bases between them.

The gene calls are TRBV5-1 and TRBJ2-7; 9 bases line up with TRBD1. Germline V gene lookup returns CDR1 SGHRS and CDR2 YFSETQ. The CDR3 is 13 amino acids. Trimming took 7 bases from V and 4 from J; bases not matched to a gene: 6. CDR3 residues: CASRAGQGYEQYF. DNA for the CDR3: TGCGCCAGCCGGGCCGGACAGGGGTACGAGCAGTACTTC.

J is TRBJ1-2 and V is TRBV7-9; 10 bases map to TRBD1. The CDR3 length is 16 residues. With 5 bases clipped from V and 9 bases from J, the junction kept 15 bases outside the gene matches. Germline-derived CDR1 and CDR2 are SEHNR and FQNEAQ (reference sequence). CDR3 loop: CASSVPLTGTGARYTF. CDR3 nucleotides: TGTGCCAGCAGCGTTCCTCTAACCGGGACAGGGGCACGCTACACCTTC.

This clone was detected a few times. In nucleotides, the CDR3 is TGTGCCTGGGGGACAGGGGCGGAAGAGACCCAGTACTTC. Protein product: CAWGTGAEETQYF. The chain carries TRBV30 and TRBJ2-5, with TRBD1 matching 10 bases. This CDR3 is 13 amino acids long. With 5 bases clipped from V and 3 bases from J, the junction kept 3 bases outside the gene matches. Germline V gene sequence: CDR1 GTSNPN, CDR2 SVGIG (reference sequence).

This clone was picked up one time. This chain joins TRBV7-9 and TRBJ2-1; D may be TRBD2 (5 bases). This CDR3 contains 15 residues. V shed 3 bases and J shed 3 bases, with 12 bases lying between them. Germline values: CDR1 SEHNR, CDR2 FQNEAQ (reference sequence). The CDR3 sequence: CASSLRAGGYNEQFF. For the CDR3, the DNA is TGTGCCAGCAGCTTGCGGGCGGGCGGCTACAATGAGCAGTTCTTC.

The chain uses TRBV6-1 and TRBJ2-1, with TRBD1 matching 9 bases. The germline gives CDR1 MNHNS, CDR2 SASEGT. Germline trimming cut 2 bases from V and 8 bases from J; bases unmatched to any gene: 7. This CDR3 contains 15 residues. CDR3: CASSEPGQGIHEQFF. The CDR3 DNA follows: TGTGCCAGCAGTGAACCGGGACAGGGTATCCATGAGCAGTTCTTC.

The chain links TRBV7-7 to TRBJ2-5; TRBD1 might be the D (5 bases). There are 16 residues in the CDR3. Germline lookup yields CDR1 SSHAT and CDR2 FNYEAQ (reference sequence). Trimming removed 4 bases from V and 3 bases from J, with 18 bases in between. The CDR3 DNA sequence: TGTGCCAGCAGCTCCCACCGGGCAGGGCTTAAAGAGACCCAGTACTTC. It translates to CASSSHRAGLKETQYF.